This T cell receptor beta chain was recovered during a study of blood T cell repertoires in COVID-19. Study-wide context: Samples representing acute and convalescent COVID-19 were sourced from the United States, Italy and Spain.

The ends were cut back, 3 bases at V and 6 bases at J, with 14 bases in the middle. The V gene's germline CDR1 is MDHEN and CDR2 SYDVKM. The CDR3 is made up of 14 amino acids. Authors' processing steps: The assay estimated nucleated cells by amplifying reference gene primers. Profiled with immunoSEQ multiplex PCR; TCRdb holds only in-frame clones, not every one. V and J calls plus clone size are reproduced from that table; the DNA served to infer D and trimming. The table shows about 360,000 clones, with around 84% occurring only once. The receptor's source is a human donor in a cohort sampled during active COVID-19. This rearrangement joins TRBV28 to TRBJ1-2; a weak D match, TRBD1 (6 bases). Source material: peripheral blood. CDR3 residues: CASSLVDRYNGYTF. The DNA of the CDR3 is TGTGCCAGCAGTTTGGTTGACAGGTATAATGGCTACACCTTC.